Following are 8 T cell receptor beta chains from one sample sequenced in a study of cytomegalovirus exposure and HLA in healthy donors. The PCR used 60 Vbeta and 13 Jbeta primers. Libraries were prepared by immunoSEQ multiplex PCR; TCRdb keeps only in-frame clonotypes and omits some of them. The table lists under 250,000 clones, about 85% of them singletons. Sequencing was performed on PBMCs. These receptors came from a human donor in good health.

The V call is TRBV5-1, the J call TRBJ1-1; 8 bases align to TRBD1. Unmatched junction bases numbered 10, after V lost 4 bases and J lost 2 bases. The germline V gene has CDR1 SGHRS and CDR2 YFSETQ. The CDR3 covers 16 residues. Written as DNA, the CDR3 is TGCGCCAGCAGCCCACTAGGACAGGGATTAAACACTGAAGCTTTCTTT. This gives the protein CASSPLGQGLNTEAFF.

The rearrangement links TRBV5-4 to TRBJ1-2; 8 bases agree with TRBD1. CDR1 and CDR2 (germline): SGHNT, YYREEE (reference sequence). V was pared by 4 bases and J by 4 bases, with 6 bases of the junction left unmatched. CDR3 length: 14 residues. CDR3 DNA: TGTGCCAGCAGCCAATTCGACAGGGGCTATGGCTACACCTTC. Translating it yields CASSQFDRGYGYTF.

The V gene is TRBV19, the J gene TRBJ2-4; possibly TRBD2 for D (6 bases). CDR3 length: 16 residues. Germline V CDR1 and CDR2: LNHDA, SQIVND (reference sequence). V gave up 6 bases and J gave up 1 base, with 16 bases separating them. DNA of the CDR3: TGTGCCAGTAGCCCTGGAGGGGCGGGGGCCAAAAACATTCAGTACTTC. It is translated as CASSPGGAGAKNIQYF.

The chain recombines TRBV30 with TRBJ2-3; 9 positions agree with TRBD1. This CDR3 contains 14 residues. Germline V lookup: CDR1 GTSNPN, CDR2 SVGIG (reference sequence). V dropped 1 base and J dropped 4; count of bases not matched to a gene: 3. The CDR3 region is CAWSEGQGADTQYF. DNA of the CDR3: TGTGCCTGGAGTGAGGGACAGGGTGCAGATACGCAGTATTTT.

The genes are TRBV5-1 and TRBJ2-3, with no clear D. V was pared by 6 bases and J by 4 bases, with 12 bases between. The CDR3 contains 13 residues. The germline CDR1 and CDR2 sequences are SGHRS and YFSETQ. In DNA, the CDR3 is TGCGCCAGCACTTACAGTGTCCCAGATACGCAGTATTTT. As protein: CASTYSVPDTQYF.

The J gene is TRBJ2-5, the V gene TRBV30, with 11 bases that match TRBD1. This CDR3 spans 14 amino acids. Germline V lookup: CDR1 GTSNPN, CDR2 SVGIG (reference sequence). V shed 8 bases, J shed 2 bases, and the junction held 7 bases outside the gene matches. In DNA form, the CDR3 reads TGTGCCACGGGACAGGGGGTTTCACAAGAGACCCAGTACTTC. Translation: CATGQGVSQETQYF.

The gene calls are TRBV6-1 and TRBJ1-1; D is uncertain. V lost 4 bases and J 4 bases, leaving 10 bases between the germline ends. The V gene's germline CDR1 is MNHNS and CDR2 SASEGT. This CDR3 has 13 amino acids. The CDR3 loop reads CASSGKTGTEAFF. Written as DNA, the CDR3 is TGTGCCAGCAGTGGTAAGACGGGCACTGAAGCTTTCTTT.

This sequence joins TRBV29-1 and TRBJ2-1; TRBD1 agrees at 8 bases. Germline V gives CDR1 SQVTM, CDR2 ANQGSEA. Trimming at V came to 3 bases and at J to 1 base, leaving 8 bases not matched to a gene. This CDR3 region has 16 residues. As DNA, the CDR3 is TGCAGCGTTGACCGAACGACAGGGGCGTCCTACAATGAGCAGTTCTTC. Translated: CSVDRTTGASYNEQFF.